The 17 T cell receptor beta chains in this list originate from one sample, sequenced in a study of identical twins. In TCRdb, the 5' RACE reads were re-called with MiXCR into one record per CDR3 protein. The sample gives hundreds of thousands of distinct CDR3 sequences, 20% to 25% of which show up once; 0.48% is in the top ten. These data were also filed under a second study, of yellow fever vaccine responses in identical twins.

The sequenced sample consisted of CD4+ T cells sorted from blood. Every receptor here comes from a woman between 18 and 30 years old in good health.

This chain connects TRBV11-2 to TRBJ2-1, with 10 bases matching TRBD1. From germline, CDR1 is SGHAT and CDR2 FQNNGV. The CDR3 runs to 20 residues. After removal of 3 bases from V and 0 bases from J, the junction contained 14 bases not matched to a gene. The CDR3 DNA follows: TGTGCCAGCAGCTTCGGGACAGGGGACTTCCACTTATCCTCCTACAATGAGCAGTTCTTC. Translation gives CASSFGTGDFHLSSYNEQFF.

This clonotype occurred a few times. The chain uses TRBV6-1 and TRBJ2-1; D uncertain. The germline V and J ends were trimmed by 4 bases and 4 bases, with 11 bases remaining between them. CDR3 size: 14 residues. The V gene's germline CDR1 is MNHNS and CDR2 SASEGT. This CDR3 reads CASSVQVGYNEQFF. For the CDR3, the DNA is TGTGCCAGCAGTGTACAAGTGGGGTACAATGAGCAGTTCTTC.

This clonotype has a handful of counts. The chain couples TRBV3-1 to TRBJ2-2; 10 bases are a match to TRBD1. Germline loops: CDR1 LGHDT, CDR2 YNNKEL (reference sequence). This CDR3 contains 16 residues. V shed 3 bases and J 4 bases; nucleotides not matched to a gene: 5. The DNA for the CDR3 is TGTGCCAGCAGCCAGCACCGGGACAGGGGCACCGGGGAGCTGTTTTTT. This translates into CASSQHRDRGTGELFF.

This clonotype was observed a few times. The CDR3 DNA sequence: TGTGCCAGCAGTCCGCTGACGCGGGGCGGCAATTCACCCCTCCACTTT. Its protein product is CASSPLTRGGNSPLHF. The chain uses TRBV28 and TRBJ1-6; D possibly corresponds to TRBD1 (5 bases). V gave up 5 bases and J gave up 7 bases, with 18 bases separating them. Germline CDR1 reads MDHEN; CDR2 reads SYDVKM. This CDR3 comprises 16 residues.

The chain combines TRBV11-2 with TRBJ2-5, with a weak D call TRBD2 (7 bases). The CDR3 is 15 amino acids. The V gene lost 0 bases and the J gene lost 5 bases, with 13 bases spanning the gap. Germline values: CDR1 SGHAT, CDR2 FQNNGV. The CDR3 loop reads CASSLEAGRGETQYF. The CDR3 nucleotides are TGTGCCAGCAGCTTAGAGGCAGGGAGGGGGGAGACCCAGTACTTC.

DNA for the CDR3: TGTGCCAGCAGCGTGGGCGCAGCCACAGGTACGATCTCCTACGAGCAGTACTTC. It encodes CASSVGAATGTISYEQYF. V and J are TRBV9 and TRBJ2-7, with D maybe TRBD1 (5 bases). Germline V lookup: CDR1 SGDLS, CDR2 YYNGEE. V lost 2 bases, J lost 0 bases, and 21 bases lay in between. The CDR3 consists of 18 residues.

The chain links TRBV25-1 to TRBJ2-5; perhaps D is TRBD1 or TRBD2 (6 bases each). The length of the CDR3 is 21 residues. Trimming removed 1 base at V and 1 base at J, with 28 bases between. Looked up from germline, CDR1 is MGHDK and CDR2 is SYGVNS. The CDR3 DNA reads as TGTGCCAGCAGTGAATCGGGACCGGGAGTTTGGGGGCTGGGAGGCCAAGAGACCCAGTACTTC. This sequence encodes CASSESGPGVWGLGGQETQYF. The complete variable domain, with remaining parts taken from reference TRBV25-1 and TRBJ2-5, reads EADIYQTPRYLVIGTGKKITLECSQTMGHDKMYWYQQDPGMELHLIHYSYGVNSTEKGDLSSESTVSRIRTEHFPLTLESARPSHTSQYLCASSESGPGVWGLGGQETQYFGPGTRLLVL.

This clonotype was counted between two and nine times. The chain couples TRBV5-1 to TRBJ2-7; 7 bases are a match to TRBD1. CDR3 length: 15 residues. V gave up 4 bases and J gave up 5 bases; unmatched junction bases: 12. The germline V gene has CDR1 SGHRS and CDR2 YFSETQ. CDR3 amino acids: CASSPAGTVSHEQYF. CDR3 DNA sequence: TGCGCCAGCAGCCCCGCCGGGACAGTCTCGCACGAGCAGTACTTC.

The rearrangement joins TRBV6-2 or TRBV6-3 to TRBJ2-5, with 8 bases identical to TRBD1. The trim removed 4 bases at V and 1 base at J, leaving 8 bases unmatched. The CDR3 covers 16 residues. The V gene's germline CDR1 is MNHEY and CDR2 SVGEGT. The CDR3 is CASSSNDRGLQETQYF. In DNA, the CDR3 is TGTGCCAGCAGTTCCAACGACAGGGGCCTCCAAGAGACCCAGTACTTC.

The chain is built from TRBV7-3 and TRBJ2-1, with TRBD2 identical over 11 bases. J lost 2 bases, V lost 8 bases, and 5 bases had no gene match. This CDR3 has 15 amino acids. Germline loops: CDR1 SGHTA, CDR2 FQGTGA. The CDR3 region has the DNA TGTGCCAGCGGCTCACTAGCGGGAGCCTACAATGAGCAGTTCTTC. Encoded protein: CASGSLAGAYNEQFF. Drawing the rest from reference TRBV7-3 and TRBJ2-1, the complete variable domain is GAGVSQTPSNKVTEKGKYVELRCDPISGHTALYWYRQSLGQGPEFLIYFQGTGAADDSGLPNDRFFAVRPEGSVSTLKIQRTERGDSAVYLCASGSLAGAYNEQFFGPGTRLTVL.

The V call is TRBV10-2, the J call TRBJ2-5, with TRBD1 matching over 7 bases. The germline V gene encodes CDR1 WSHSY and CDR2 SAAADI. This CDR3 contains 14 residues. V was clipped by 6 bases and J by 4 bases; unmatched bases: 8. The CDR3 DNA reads TGCGCCAGCAGGAGAGACAGGGACCGAGAGACCCAGTACTTC. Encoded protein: CASRRDRDRETQYF.

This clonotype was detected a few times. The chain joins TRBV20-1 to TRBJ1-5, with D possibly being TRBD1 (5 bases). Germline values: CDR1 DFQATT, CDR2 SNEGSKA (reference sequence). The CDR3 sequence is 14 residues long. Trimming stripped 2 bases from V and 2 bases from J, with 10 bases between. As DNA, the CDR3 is TGCAGTGCTAGAAGGGGAGGGGGCAATCAGCCCCAGCATTTT. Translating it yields CSARRGGGNQPQHF.

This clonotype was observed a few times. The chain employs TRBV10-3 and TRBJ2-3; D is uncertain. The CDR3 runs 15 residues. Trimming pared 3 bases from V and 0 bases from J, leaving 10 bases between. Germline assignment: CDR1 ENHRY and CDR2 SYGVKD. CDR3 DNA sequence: TGTGCCATCAGTGAACTGGTTCTAAGCACAGATACGCAGTATTTT. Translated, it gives CAISELVLSTDTQYF.

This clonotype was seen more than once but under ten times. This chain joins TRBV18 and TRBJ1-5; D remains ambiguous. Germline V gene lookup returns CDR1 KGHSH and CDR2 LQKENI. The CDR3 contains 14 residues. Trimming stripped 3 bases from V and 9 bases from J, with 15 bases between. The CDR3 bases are TGTGCCAGCTCACCTAGGGAAGTGTCTTTGCCCCAGCATTTT. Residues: CASSPREVSLPQHF.

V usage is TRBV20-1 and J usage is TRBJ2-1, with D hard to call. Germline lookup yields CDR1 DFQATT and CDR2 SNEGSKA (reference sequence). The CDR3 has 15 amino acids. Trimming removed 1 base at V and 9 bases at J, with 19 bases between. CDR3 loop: CSARAVGYSASEQFF. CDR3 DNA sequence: TGCAGTGCTAGAGCCGTGGGATATTCTGCGAGTGAGCAGTTCTTC.

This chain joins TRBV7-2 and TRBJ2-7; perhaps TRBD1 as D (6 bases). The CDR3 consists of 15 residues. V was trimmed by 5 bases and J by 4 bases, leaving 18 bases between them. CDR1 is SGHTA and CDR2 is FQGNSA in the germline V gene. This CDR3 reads CASSGLGTKSYEQYV. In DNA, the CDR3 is TGTGCCAGCAGCGGTCTCGGGACAAAAAGTTACGAGCAGTACGTC.

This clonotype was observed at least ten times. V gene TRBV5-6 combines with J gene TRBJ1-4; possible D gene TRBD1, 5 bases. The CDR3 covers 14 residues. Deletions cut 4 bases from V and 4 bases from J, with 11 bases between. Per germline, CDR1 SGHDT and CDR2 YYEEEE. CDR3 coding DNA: TGTGCCAGCAGCCCCGGGACCAATAATGAAAAACTGTTTTTT. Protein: CASSPGTNNEKLFF.